This T cell receptor beta chain was identified in a study of beta chain features in type 1 diabetes. About the research overall: Sorted cells from all samples, numbering almost 110 million, were examined. Overall study findings and caveats: Among all four CD4+ subsets, Type 1 diabetes patients had TCRB CDR3s that were moderately but significantly shorter.

Investigators reverse transcribed all isolated RNA, so they sequenced expressed TCRB transcripts. It was found that naive, central memory and regulatory T cell samples averaged about 4 million reads. Generated by immunoSEQ multiplex PCR, the TCRdb table keeps only in-frame clones and is missing some. Of about 150,000 clones listed, approximately 10% are singletons. This clone was counted only a few times. Its specificity is not known. Germline CDR1 reads SGHAT; CDR2 reads FQNNGV. The length of the CDR3 is 13 residues. J gave up 3 bases and V 5 bases, and 2 bases lay outside the gene matches. The source is a woman in her 30s with type 1 diabetes. The sample consisted of central memory CD4+ T cells from blood. This sequence joins TRBV11-2 and TRBJ2-3, with 7 bases aligning to TRBD2. CDR3 sequence (DNA): TGTGCCAGCAGCCGGACTAGGACAGATACGCAGTATTTT. Its translation is CASSRTRTDTQYF.